What follows is one T cell receptor (beta chain) and its context. This clone was seen more than once but under ten times. Its antigen is not yet known. No much larger clone is present one base from it, and per-base qualities are unavailable. From each donor, a single peripheral blood sample of 100 to 150 mL on average was drawn into heparinised tubes. A BD FACSAria II was used to sort naive, central memory, regulatory and stem cell-like memory CD4+ T cells with a panel that included CD45RO, CCR7, CD25, CD127, CD95 and CD27. Purity was above 98% for every sorted population. Right away, PBMCs were isolated by Lymphoprep density gradient centrifugation and were stained directly, with no culture step. To minimize batch effects, samples were stained and sorted in pairs, one healthy donor with one patient per experiment. These data originate in a study of beta chain features in type 1 diabetes (dated by TCRdb to 2016 to 2019). About the full investigation: Mean age, gender distribution, total cell number and subset yield did not differ between patients and healthy donors. A total of 90 million to 140 million sorted cells were examined across all samples, and RNA yield correlated strongly with the number of cells per subset. The study compared the TCRB repertoires of sorted circulating CD4+ T cell subsets in recently diagnosed type 1 diabetes patients with those in matched healthy donors. Regulatory and stem cell-like memory subsets were obtained from only 8 patients and about 8 healthy donors, while naive and central memory subsets were obtained from all 28 donors.

The CDR3 runs 16 amino acids, cysteine and phenylalanine included. Only CDR3 DNA is held: 48 bases, read in frame from base 1. The germline V gene encodes CDR1 MNHEY and CDR2 SVGAGI. V lost 0 bases and J lost 7 bases; the stretch between them is 16 bases long. All of the isolated RNA was reverse transcribed with the High Capacity cDNA Reverse Transcription Kit, so expressed TCRB transcripts were sequenced. Naive, central memory and regulatory T cell samples underwent deep immunoSEQ sequencing, averaging around 3.9 million total reads per sample. Sorted cells were lysed in RLT buffer and RNA was extracted with DNase-treated RNeasy Micro or Mini kits, depending on cell number. Each cell subset was processed separately to prevent cross-contamination, with patient and healthy donor samples processed together. Using the immunoSEQ multiplex PCR, TCRB sequences were amplified from cDNA into 87-bp fragments spanning the CDR3 region. Sequencing of the amplicons was performed on the Illumina HiSeq platform. The original pipeline was this. Synthetic template baselines were used to correct PCR bias computationally, reads within Hamming distance 2 were collapsed, and singletons that could not be merged were discarded. Reads were aligned against IMGT so that V, D and J genes, CDR3 length and insertions or deletions at six rearrangement sites could be assigned. Within each subset, clonotype counts were normalized to the number of sorted cells before true diversity and Gini coefficients were calculated with the tcR R package. The overlap coefficient, calculated on TCRB nucleotide sequences, was used to measure repertoire sharing. Out-of-frame TCRB sequences from naive cells were analyzed to stand in for the pre-selection repertoire. Drawn from immuneACCESS, this table holds only the in-frame rearrangements with V and J called that TCRdb kept. Clones are partly lost; checked studies trace under half to an unresolved V gene and leave the rest unexplained. D and trimming come from the DNA, and the V and J calls and clone size come from that table. Counted in this sample were 600,000 or so clones; 9.5% to 15% of them appeared once. The top ten clonotypes cover roughly 0.11% of the sample.

Summary of the overall study and its limitations: Shorter templates might have been favored by PCR, but patient and control samples were amplified and corrected together, so both groups would have been affected equally by any skew. Naive, central memory and regulatory TCRB repertoires appeared to be more similar among patients than among healthy donors. Because the HLA sub-analyses included only small numbers of individuals, any influence of HLA type on TCRB rearrangement was left unresolved. Because cDNA rather than genomic DNA was sequenced, highly expressing activated cells could have been over-represented, although no difference in activation and CD3 levels was found between groups. Type 1 diabetes patients showed a moderate but significant shortening of TCRB CDR3 length in all four CD4+ subsets. Fewer insertions and more nucleotide deletions at VDJ recombination sites were observed in patients with type 1 diabetes, implying thymic rearrangement abnormalities.

Sequencing was carried out using naive CD4+ T cells from blood. This sample's cell subset or site label indicates: true naive CD4+ T cells. The rearrangement joined TRBV6-5 to TRBJ2-1, with a tentative D call of TRBD1 or TRBD2, each matching 7 bases. This TCR was recovered from a man younger than 40 with type 1 diabetes. In nucleotides, the sequence is TGTGCCAGCAGTTACTCAGAAAGGGAGGGGGCGAATGAGCAGTTCTTC. It translates to CASSYSEREGANEQFF.